The clone carrying this T cell receptor (beta chain) was counted ten times or more. What it binds is unknown. Profiling of TCR beta VDJ combinations and CDR3 sequences used genomic DNA as template. TCRdb reprocessed the reads via MiXCR and lists one record per CDR3 protein. This table has 200,000 to 250,000 distinct CDR3 sequences, 30% to 35% appearing once. Germline V gene data show CDR1 as SNHLY and CDR2 as FYNNEI. CDR3 length equals 13 residues. The V end was cut by 2 bases, the J end by 5 bases, with 10 bases between. This record comes from a study of CD8+CD57+ T cells in acquired aplastic anemia. Study as a whole: The average for DNA from sorted CD4+ and CD8+ cells was 3.2 ug. Healthy donors averaged roughly 11 million reads for CD4+ cells. General study findings and limits: There were some 27 CD8+ CDR3 sequences that occurred in both patients and controls. The study found no significant CD8+ Simpson's diversity difference between patients and controls.

The sequenced sample was sorted CD4+, CD8+, or CD8+CD57+ T cells (not recorded which) from PBMCs. The chain recombines TRBV2 with TRBJ2-7, with D tentatively TRBD2 (6 bases). This clonotype was sampled from a human donor in good health, serving as a control. DNA for the CDR3: TGTGCCAGCAGTGAAATCCGACTAGACGAGCAGTACTTC. Translated, it gives CASSEIRLDEQYF.